The sequence of this TCR beta chain was determined in a study of blood T cell repertoires in COVID-19. On the study more broadly: Acute-phase and convalescent COVID-19 samples originated in the United States, Italy and Spain. PBMCs, B-cell-depleted T cells, or T cells provided the cDNA or gDNA that made up the material.

Seattle patients were enrolled during active infection and followed longitudinally. The authors' processing: Reference gene primer amplification gave estimated nucleated cell counts. The protocol was immunoSEQ multiplex PCR, while the TCRdb copy is restricted to in-frame clones and leaves out a portion. V and J calls and clone size are given by that table; D and trimming were obtained from the DNA. The data hold roughly 250,000 clones, with around 90% observed a single time. V dropped 3 bases and J dropped 2 bases, with 7 bases sitting between them. The CDR3 sequence is 13 residues long. The germline V gene has CDR1 LNHDA and CDR2 SQIVND (reference sequence).

This rearrangement joins TRBV19 to TRBJ2-5; D is possibly TRBD2 (5 bases). The origin of this receptor is a person aged 18 to 35 with COVID-19, enrolled during active disease. Material: peripheral blood. The CDR3 DNA reads as TGTGCCAGTAGTATGAGAGGGCAAGAGACCCAGTACTTC. Translated: CASSMRGQETQYF.